This entry features one T cell receptor beta chain sequence. Its antigen remains unidentified. At testing, patients were 2 to 39 years old, with reduced naive and increased memory T-cell proportions. CD4+ cells were sorted into CD25-high CD127-low regulatory cells and CD25-low CD127-high conventional cells. This sample is drawn from a study of regulatory T cells. Study observations and caveats: In CD3G-deficient patients, conventional CD4+ T cells were enriched for hydrophobic CDR3 residues at positions 6 and 7. Patient repertoires had restricted TRB V-J pairs and skewed V and J usage, most in Tregs.

The CDR3 is 15 amino acids. The ends were cut back, 4 bases at V and 10 bases at J, with 20 bases in the middle. Germline V gene lookup returns CDR1 MDHEN and CDR2 SYDVKM. Amplification used 52 TRBV primers and 13 TRBJ primers. This table comes from immunoSEQ multiplex PCR, and its TCRdb copy is limited to in-frame clones, with some not included. The sample comprises some 29,000 clones, roughly 92% of which are singletons, and around 1.5% rests with the top ten. The sample comprised conventional CD4+ T cells sorted from blood. The rearrangement links TRBV28 to TRBJ2-1, with D tentatively TRBD2 (5 bases). This receptor was obtained from a person under 35 with CD3G deficiency. In nucleotides, the CDR3 is TGTGCCAGCAGTTCAGGCGGGCCCGATGGGAGAGAGCAGTTCTTC. This codes for CASSSGGPDGREQFF.